The 21 T cell receptor beta chains below come from one sample, sequenced in a study of T cell repertoires in cytomegalovirus infection. Their antigens are not known. One entry per CDR3 protein results from TCRdb running MiXCR on the reads. The repertoire consists of approximately 89,000 distinct CDR3 sequences, with approximately 30% occurring once and the leading ten covering 71%. The sample was CD8+ T cells from cultured PBMCs, taken from culture after CMV antigen stimulation. The receptors originated from a human donor in good health (CMV status not recorded). Some clones in this sample may be carry-over from other donors' samples.

This clonotype was detected a few times. The CDR3 spells CASSQDGDRTDTQYF. The CDR3 nucleotides are TGCGCCAGCAGCCAAGACGGGGACAGAACAGATACGCAGTATTTT. V and J are TRBV4-1 and TRBJ2-3, with 7 bases lining up with TRBD1. Per germline, CDR1 MGHRA and CDR2 YSYEKL. The CDR3 has 15 amino acids. V trimming: 0 bases; J trimming: 3 bases; junction bases outside the gene matches: 3.

In its sample, this clonotype was seen a few times. The V call is TRBV5-1, the J call TRBJ2-7; D unclear. Germline values: CDR1 SGHRS, CDR2 YFSETQ. The V gene lost 0 bases and the J gene lost 2 bases, with 9 bases spanning the gap. CDR3 length: 14 amino acids. The CDR3: CASSLDGRTYEQYF. The DNA for the CDR3 is TGCGCCAGCAGCTTGGATGGCAGGACCTACGAGCAGTACTTC.

The chain is built from TRBV7-8 and TRBJ2-3; no clear D gene. Trimming cost V 5 bases and J 2 bases, with 5 bases left between them. Germline loops: CDR1 SGHVS, CDR2 FQNEAQ. The CDR3 sequence is 12 residues long. Here the CDR3 DNA reads TGTGCCAGCAGCCAATTCACAGATACGCAGTATTTT. Its translation: CASSQFTDTQYF.

The chain recombines TRBV7-2 with TRBJ1-2, with no clear D. CDR3 length: 14 amino acids. Between the trimmed V and J ends, which lost 5 bases and 3 bases, there was a span of 13 bases. Germline CDR1 is SGHTA and CDR2 is FQGNSA. The CDR3 protein is CASSPPRLHYGYTF. DNA of the CDR3: TGTGCCAGCAGCCCACCCCGGCTGCACTATGGCTACACCTTC.

This clonotype was seen more than once but under ten times. The chain has TRBV7-2 and TRBJ1-2, with 7 nucleotides matching TRBD1. CDR3 size: 13 residues. Germline assignment: CDR1 SGHTA and CDR2 FQGNSA. The J segment lost 8 bases and the V segment lost 5 bases, leaving 8 bases of the junction unmatched. CDR3 residues: CASSLKTGAGYTF. DNA of the CDR3: TGTGCCAGCAGCCTTAAAACAGGGGCGGGCTACACCTTC.

This clonotype has a count of ten or more. The chain couples TRBV6-2 or TRBV6-3 to TRBJ2-5; a possible D gene is TRBD1 (5 bases). V lost 2 bases, J lost 5 bases, and 15 bases lay in between. Germline CDR1 and CDR2: MNHEY and SVGEGT. There are 15 residues in the CDR3. CDR3 sequence reads: CASSYKGILGETQYF. As DNA, the CDR3 is TGTGCCAGCAGTTACAAGGGGATTCTAGGGGAGACCCAGTACTTC.

This clonotype was observed at least ten times. The CDR3 nucleotides read TGTGCCAGCAGGCCAATAGGGCAGGGGAGTTGGTATGAGCAGTTCTTC. Its translation: CASRPIGQGSWYEQFF. This chain joins TRBV7-2 and TRBJ2-1; D possibly corresponds to TRBD1 (6 bases). V shed 6 bases and J shed 8 bases, with 23 bases lying between them. The CDR3 is made up of 16 amino acids. Germline CDR1 is SGHTA and CDR2 is FQGNSA.

The chain combines TRBV20-1 with TRBJ2-1; TRBD2 aligns across 12 bases. CDR1 DFQATT and CDR2 SNEGSKA come from the germline V gene (reference sequence). The V and J ends lost 1 base and 3 bases, in that order; junction bases with no gene match: 4. The CDR3 extends over 16 amino acids. The DNA for the CDR3 is TGCAGTGCTAGAGTCCGGACTAGCGGGGACTACAATGAGCAGTTCTTC. Translation: CSARVRTSGDYNEQFF.

The genes are TRBV9 and TRBJ1-1; the match to TRBD1 covers 7 bases. The CDR3 runs to 16 residues. J was trimmed by 5 bases and V by 3 bases; bases with no gene match: 13. Germline loops: CDR1 SGDLS, CDR2 YYNGEE. CDR3 in amino acids: CASSGGDQGVGTEAFF. For the CDR3, the DNA is TGTGCCAGCAGCGGAGGGGATCAGGGGGTTGGGACTGAAGCTTTCTTT.

This clonotype was detected only a few times. V gene TRBV6-1 combines with J gene TRBJ2-1, with TRBD2 matching 10 bases. In germline, CDR1 is MNHNS, CDR2 SASEGT. With 5 bases clipped from V and 3 bases from J, the junction kept 4 bases outside the gene matches. The CDR3 contains 15 residues. The CDR3 here is CASSLTSGFYNEQFF. The CDR3 coding sequence is TGTGCCAGCAGTCTGACTAGCGGGTTCTACAATGAGCAGTTCTTC.

The chain is built from TRBV2 and TRBJ1-6; D gene unclear. The V end was cut by 7 bases, the J end by 4 bases, with 14 bases between. The CDR3 contains 15 residues. Germline CDR1 and CDR2: SNHLY and FYNNEI. CDR3 bases: TGTGCCAGCACCCCATCGGAGAGTTATAATTCACCCCTCCACTTT. It is translated as CASTPSESYNSPLHF.

The chain links TRBV6-5 to TRBJ1-4, with D hard to call. The V end lost 4 bases, the J end lost 7 bases, and 16 bases lay between the germline ends. Germline CDR1 MNHEY, CDR2 SVGAGI. The CDR3 is 15 residues long. CDR3 DNA: TGTGCCAGCAGTTCGTTGCTGGGATCTTCTGAAAAACTGTTTTTT. Its protein product is CASSSLLGSSEKLFF.

V usage is TRBV9 and J usage is TRBJ2-1; 9 nucleotides match TRBD1. Germline loops: CDR1 SGDLS, CDR2 YYNGEE. The CDR3 extends over 16 amino acids. J gave up 3 bases and V 7 bases, and 11 bases lay outside the gene matches. The CDR3 bases are TGTGCCAGCGGAGAGTCCGACAGGGGGAACTACAATGAGCAGTTCTTC. This gives the protein CASGESDRGNYNEQFF.

The V gene is TRBV6-6, the J gene TRBJ2-7; 11 bases line up with TRBD1. The CDR3 is made up of 14 amino acids. Germline values: CDR1 MNHNY, CDR2 SVGAGI (reference sequence). V lost 6 bases, J lost 5 bases, and 6 bases stayed unmatched. The CDR3 loop is CASSGQGAFDEQYF. CDR3 bases: TGTGCCAGCAGCGGACAGGGGGCCTTCGACGAGCAGTACTTC.

This chain connects TRBV7-9 to TRBJ2-5, with 10 positions matching TRBD1. Germline assignment: CDR1 SEHNR and CDR2 FQNEAQ (reference sequence). The J segment lost 4 bases and the V segment lost 5 bases, leaving 4 bases of the junction unmatched. The CDR3 length is 14 residues. Here the CDR3 reads CASSGTGAGETQYF. CDR3 nucleotides: TGTGCCAGCAGCGGGACAGGGGCGGGAGAGACCCAGTACTTC.

V usage is TRBV4-1 and J usage is TRBJ2-1; weak D call: TRBD2 (5 bases). CDR1 is MGHRA and CDR2 is YSYEKL in the germline V gene. V dropped 0 bases and J dropped 9 bases, with 9 bases sitting between them. The CDR3 runs 13 residues. The CDR3, as DNA: TGCGCCAGCAGCCAAGAATCGGAGGTTGAGCAGTTCTTC. Protein sequence: CASSQESEVEQFF.

This clonotype was observed a handful of times. The gene calls are TRBV29-1 and TRBJ2-7; D gene ambiguous. CDR3 length equals 12 residues. CDR1 SQVTM and CDR2 ANQGSEA come from the germline V gene. V was trimmed by 4 bases and J by 1 base, leaving 8 bases between them. The CDR3 DNA follows: TGCAGCGTTGTAGGTGATTCCTACGAGCAGTACTTC. Protein product: CSVVGDSYEQYF.

This clonotype was seen at least ten times. This chain joins TRBV6-1 and TRBJ1-1; no reliable D call. Germline loops: CDR1 MNHNS, CDR2 SASEGT. The CDR3 sequence is 15 residues long. V lost 4 bases and J lost 6, with 18 bases in between. This CDR3 reads CASSVLVGFIAEAFF. CDR3 sequence (DNA): TGTGCCAGCAGTGTCTTGGTAGGGTTTATCGCTGAAGCTTTCTTT.

This clonotype was picked up a small number of times. The chain employs TRBV5-1 and TRBJ2-1, with D unclear. Germline V gene lookup returns CDR1 SGHRS and CDR2 YFSETQ. Trimming took 0 bases from V and 9 from J, leaving 10 bases between them. The CDR3 spans 13 residues. The CDR3 spells CASSLALFGEQFF. The DNA of the CDR3 is TGCGCCAGCAGCTTGGCTCTCTTTGGTGAGCAGTTCTTC.

This clonotype was detected only a few times. This chain joins TRBV27 and TRBJ1-6; D might be TRBD1 (6 bases). CDR1 and CDR2 from the germline V gene are MNHEY and SMNVEV (reference sequence). Trimming pared 7 bases from V and 10 bases from J, leaving 14 bases between. This CDR3 contains 13 residues. DNA for the CDR3: TGTGCCAGCACCTGGGGGGGCGGATCACCCCTCCACTTT. This translates into CASTWGGGSPLHF.

The gene calls are TRBV12-3 or TRBV12-4 and TRBJ2-2; D might be TRBD1 or TRBD2, each matching 5 bases. CDR3 length: 13 residues. Trimming pared 6 bases from V and 4 bases from J, leaving 9 bases between. In DNA, the CDR3 is TGTGCCAGCAGGACCGGGGCCACCGGGGAGCTGTTTTTT. Translation gives CASRTGATGELFF.